This TCR beta chain was documented in a study of T cell responses to AZD1222 COVID-19 vaccine. The method was immunoSEQ multiplex PCR; TCRdb's version includes in-frame clones alone and lacks a portion of them. The table shows about 35,000 clones, with about nine tenths occurring only once. Regarding this clone: Its antigen remains unidentified.

Germline V lookup: CDR1 SGHRS, CDR2 YFSETQ. V trimming: 0 bases; J trimming: 5 bases; junction bases outside the gene matches: 6. The CDR3 extends over 16 amino acids. Notes on the study in general: Only after the peak T cell response were repertoires sampled. It should be noted that donors were predominantly white British and more often female, and clonal diversity was possibly underestimated. Nearly half of spike-specific TCRs reportedly target unmutated variant regions.

The chain recombines TRBV5-1 with TRBJ1-5; 9 bases are a match to TRBD1. Sequences were derived from peripheral blood, sampled 28 days after the second AZD1222 dose. The receptor was isolated from an adult who received the AZD1222 COVID-19 vaccine. The DNA for the CDR3 is TGCGCCAGCAGCTTGGAACCGGGACAGGGATATCAGCCCCAGCATTTT. This encodes CASSLEPGQGYQPQHF.